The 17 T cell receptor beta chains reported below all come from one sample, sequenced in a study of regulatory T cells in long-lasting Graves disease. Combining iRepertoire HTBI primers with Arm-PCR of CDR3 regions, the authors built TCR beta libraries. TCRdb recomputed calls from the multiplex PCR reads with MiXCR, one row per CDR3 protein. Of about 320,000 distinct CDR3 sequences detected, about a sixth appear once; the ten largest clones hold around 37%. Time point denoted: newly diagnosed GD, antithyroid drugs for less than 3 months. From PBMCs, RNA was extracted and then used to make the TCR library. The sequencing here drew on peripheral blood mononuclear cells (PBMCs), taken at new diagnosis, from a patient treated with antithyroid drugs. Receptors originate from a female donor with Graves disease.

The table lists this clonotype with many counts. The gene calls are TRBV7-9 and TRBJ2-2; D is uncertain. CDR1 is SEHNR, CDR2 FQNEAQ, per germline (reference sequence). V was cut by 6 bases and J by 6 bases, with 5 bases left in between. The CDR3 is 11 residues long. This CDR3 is CASSYSGELFF. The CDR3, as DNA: TGTGCCAGCAGTTACTCCGGGGAGCTGTTTTTT. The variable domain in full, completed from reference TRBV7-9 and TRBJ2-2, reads DTGVSQNPRHKITKRGQNVTFRCDPISEHNRLYWYRQTLGQGPEFLTYFQNEAQLEKSRLLSDRFSAERPKGSFSTLEIQRTEQGDSAMYLCASSYSGELFFGEGSRLTVL.

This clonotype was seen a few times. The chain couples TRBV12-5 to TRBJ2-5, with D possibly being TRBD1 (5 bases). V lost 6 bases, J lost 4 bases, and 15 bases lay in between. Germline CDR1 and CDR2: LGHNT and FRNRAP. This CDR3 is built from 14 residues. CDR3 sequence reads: CASGLQGAGETQYF. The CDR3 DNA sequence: TGTGCTAGTGGCCTACAAGGGGCAGGAGAGACCCAGTACTTC.

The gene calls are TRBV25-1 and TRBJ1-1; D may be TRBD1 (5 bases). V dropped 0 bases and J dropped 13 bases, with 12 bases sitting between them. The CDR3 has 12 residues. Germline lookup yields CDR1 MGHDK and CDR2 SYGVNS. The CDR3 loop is CASSEYGTGNFF. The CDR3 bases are TGTGCCAGCAGTGAATATGGAACAGGTAATTTCTTT.

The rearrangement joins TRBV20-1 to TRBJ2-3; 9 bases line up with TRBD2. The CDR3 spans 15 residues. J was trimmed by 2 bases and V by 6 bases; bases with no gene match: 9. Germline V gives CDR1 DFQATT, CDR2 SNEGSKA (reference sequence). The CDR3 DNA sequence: TGCAGTGCCCCGCCGGGCGGGAGGGCCACAGATACGCAGTATTTT. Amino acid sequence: CSAPPGGRATDTQYF.

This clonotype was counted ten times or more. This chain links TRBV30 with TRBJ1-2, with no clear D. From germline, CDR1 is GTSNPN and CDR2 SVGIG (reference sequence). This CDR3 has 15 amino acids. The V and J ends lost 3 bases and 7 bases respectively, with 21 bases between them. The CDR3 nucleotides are TGTGCCTGGAGCGACCGTCTGGGTTCCGTTCGTGGCTACACCTTC. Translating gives CAWSDRLGSVRGYTF.

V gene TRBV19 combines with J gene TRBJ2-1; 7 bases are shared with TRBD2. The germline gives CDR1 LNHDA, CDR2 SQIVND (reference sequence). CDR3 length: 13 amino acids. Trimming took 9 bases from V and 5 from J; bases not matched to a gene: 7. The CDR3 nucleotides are TGTGCCAGCGCTAGCGGAAACCACAATGAGCAGTTCTTC. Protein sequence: CASASGNHNEQFF.

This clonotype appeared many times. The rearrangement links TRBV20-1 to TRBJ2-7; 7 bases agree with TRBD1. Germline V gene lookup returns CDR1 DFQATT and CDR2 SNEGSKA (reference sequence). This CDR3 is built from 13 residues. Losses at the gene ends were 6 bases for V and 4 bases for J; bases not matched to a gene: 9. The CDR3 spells CSATSGTVYEQYF. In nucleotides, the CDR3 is TGCAGTGCCACCTCCGGGACAGTTTACGAGCAGTACTTC.

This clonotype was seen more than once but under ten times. CDR3 sequence: CASSLIRGAYEQYF. For the CDR3, the DNA is TGTGCCAGCAGCTTAATTCGGGGGGCCTACGAGCAGTACTTC. V is TRBV7-9 and J is TRBJ2-7; 7 nucleotides agree with TRBD2. The CDR3 covers 14 residues. V shed 2 bases, J shed 2 bases, and the junction held 3 bases outside the gene matches. Germline CDR1 reads SEHNR; CDR2 reads FQNEAQ (reference sequence).

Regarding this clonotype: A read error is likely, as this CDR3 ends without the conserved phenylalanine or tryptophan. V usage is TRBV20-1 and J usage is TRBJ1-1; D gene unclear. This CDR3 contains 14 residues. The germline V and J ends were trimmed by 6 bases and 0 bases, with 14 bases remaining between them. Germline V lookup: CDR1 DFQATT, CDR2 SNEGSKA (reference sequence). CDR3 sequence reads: CSALSGSMNTEAFL. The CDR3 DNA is TGCAGTGCCCTGTCGGGAAGCATGAACACTGAAGCTTTCCTT.

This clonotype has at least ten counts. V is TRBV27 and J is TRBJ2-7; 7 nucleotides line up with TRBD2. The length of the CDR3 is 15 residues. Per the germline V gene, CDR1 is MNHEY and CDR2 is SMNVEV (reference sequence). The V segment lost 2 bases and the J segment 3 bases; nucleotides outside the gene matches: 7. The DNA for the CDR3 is TGTGCCAGCAGTTTAGATTCTAGCGGAGTCTACGAGCAGTACTTC. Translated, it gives CASSLDSSGVYEQYF.

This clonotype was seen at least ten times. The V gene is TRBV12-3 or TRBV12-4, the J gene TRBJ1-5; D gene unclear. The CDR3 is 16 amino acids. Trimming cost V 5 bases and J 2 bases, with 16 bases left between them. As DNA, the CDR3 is TGTGCCAGCAGTCGGAACTTGGGGATTGGCAATCAGCCCCAGCATTTT. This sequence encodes CASSRNLGIGNQPQHF.

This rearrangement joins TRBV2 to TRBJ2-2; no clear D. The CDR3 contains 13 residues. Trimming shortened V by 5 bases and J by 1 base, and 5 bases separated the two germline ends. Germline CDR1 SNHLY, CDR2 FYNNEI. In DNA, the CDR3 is TGTGCCAGCAGTTCCCAGAACACCGGGGAGCTGTTTTTT. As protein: CASSSQNTGELFF.

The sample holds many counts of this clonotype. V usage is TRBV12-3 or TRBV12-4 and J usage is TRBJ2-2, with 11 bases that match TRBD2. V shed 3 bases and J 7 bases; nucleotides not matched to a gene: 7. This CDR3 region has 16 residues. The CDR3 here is CASSFRLAGMGGELFF. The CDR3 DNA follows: TGTGCCAGCAGTTTCCGACTAGCGGGAATGGGCGGGGAGCTGTTTTTT.

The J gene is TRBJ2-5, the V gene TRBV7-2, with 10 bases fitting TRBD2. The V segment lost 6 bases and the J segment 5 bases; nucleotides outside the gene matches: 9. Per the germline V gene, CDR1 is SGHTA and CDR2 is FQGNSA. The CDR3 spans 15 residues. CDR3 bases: TGTGCCAGCAGTTTACATTCACTAGCGGGGGAGACCCAGTACTTC. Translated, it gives CASSLHSLAGETQYF.

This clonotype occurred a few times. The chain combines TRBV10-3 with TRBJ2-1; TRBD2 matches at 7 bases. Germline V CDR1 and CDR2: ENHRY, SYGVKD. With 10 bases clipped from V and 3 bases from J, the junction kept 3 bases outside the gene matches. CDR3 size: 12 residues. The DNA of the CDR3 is TGTGCCAGCGGGAGTGGCTACAATGAGCAGTTCTTC. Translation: CASGSGYNEQFF.

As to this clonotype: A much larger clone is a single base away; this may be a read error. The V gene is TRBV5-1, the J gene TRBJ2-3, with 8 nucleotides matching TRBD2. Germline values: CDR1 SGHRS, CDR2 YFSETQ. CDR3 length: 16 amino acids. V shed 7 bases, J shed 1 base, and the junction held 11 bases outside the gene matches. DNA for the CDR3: TGCGCCAGCTCGGGACGAGCGGGAGTTGGCACAGATACGCAGTATTTT. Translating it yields CASSGRAGVGTDTQYF.

The CDR3 is CASSLYRVAEQYF. CDR3 nucleotides: TGTGCCAGCAGTTTATACAGGGTCGCCGAGCAGTACTTC. The V and J genes are TRBV27 and TRBJ2-7, with D possibly being TRBD1 (6 bases). Trimming pared 1 base from V and 6 bases from J, leaving 10 bases between. The CDR3 has 13 amino acids. The V gene's germline CDR1 is MNHEY and CDR2 SMNVEV (reference sequence).